This T cell receptor (beta chain) was observed in a study of human T cells and chemical hapten exposure. Using its own MiXCR run on the RACE reads, TCRdb lists one record per CDR3 protein. The sample yields 150,000 to 200,000 distinct CDR3 sequences, approximately 30% seen once. Regarding time point: patch test 3, about 24 weeks after DPC sensitization. Treatment defined: therapeutic diphenylcyclopropenone sensitization with weekly scalp DPC. The V and J ends lost 6 bases and 2 bases respectively, with 11 bases between them. This CDR3 has 13 residues. Germline values: CDR1 MNHEY, CDR2 SVGEGT. V usage is TRBV6-2 or TRBV6-3 and J usage is TRBJ2-7; a possible D gene is TRBD1 (5 bases). The material sequenced was whole blood, taken in connection with sensitization to the hapten diphenylcyclopropenone (DPC). The clonotype comes from a woman between 18 and 29 years old with alopecia areata. Some clones in this sample may be carry-over from other donors' samples. CDR3: CASSRGHTYEQYF. Written as DNA, the CDR3 is TGTGCCAGCAGCCGCGGACATACCTACGAGCAGTACTTC.